This T cell receptor beta chain comes out of a study of T cells expressing NK-cell markers. Study as a whole: It was from sorted CD3+CD56+NKG2C+, CD3+CD56+NKG2C- and CD3+CD56-NKG2C+ T cells that TCR beta repertoires came. Seropositivity for HCMV was found in seven of the eight sequenced donors, with one seronegative.

CDR1 and CDR2 (germline): SEHNR, FQNEAQ (reference sequence). This CDR3 has 15 residues. Production of TCR beta cDNA relied on 5'RACE template switching with UMIs. Following a re-call of the 5' RACE reads, TCRdb has one entry per CDR3 protein and lacks DNA. The listing contains about 550,000 distinct CDR3 sequences. The V call is TRBV7-9, the J call TRBJ2-1; TCRdb calls TRBD2, which cannot be checked without DNA. The specimen was blood T cells: a sorted CD56 or NKG2C T cell subset, CD4+ or CD8+ T cells, or bulk PBMC T cells (not recorded which). The source is a young man in good health. The CDR3 reads CASEAGTRILGEQFF.